A single sample is the source of the 27 T cell receptor beta chains below, sequenced in a study of shared clonotypes between healthy human individuals. Positive CCR7 selection of CD45RO-negative cells yielded the naive CD8 cells, and terminally differentiated effector memory CD45RA+ cells were excluded. The method was immunoSEQ multiplex PCR; TCRdb's version includes in-frame clones alone and lacks a portion of them. Here the sample spans more than 2 million clones, 93% being singletons. Sequenced sample: naive CD8+ T cells from PBMCs. Source of these receptors: a man between 18 and 29 years old in good health. Some clones in this sample may be carry-over from other donors' samples.

This clone was found once. The genes are TRBV27 and TRBJ2-1; 10 bases agree with TRBD2. Germline loops: CDR1 MNHEY, CDR2 SMNVEV (reference sequence). V gave up 5 bases and J gave up 7 bases; unmatched junction bases: 11. The CDR3 contains 16 residues. CDR3 nucleotide sequence: TGTGCCAGCAGTAGCCCAAGTCTAGCGGGAGAGAATGAGCAGTTCTTC. This codes for CASSSPSLAGENEQFF.

This chain uses TRBV7-2 with TRBJ1-5, with unresolved D. Germline CDR1 is SGHTA and CDR2 is FQGNSA. The CDR3 totals 15 residues. V was pared by 2 bases and J by 4 bases, with 12 bases between. CDR3 region: CASSLTIRSNQPQHF. CDR3 DNA: TGTGCCAGCAGCTTAACAATTAGGAGTAATCAGCCCCAGCATTTT.

This chain joins TRBV27 and TRBJ2-1; D not resolved. Trimming stripped 3 bases from V and 10 bases from J, with 7 bases between. Germline CDR1 and CDR2: MNHEY and SMNVEV (reference sequence). There are 11 residues in the CDR3. CDR3 residues: CASSFVGEQFF. CDR3 DNA sequence: TGTGCCAGCAGTTTCGTGGGGGAGCAGTTCTTC.

The chain uses TRBV10-3 and TRBJ1-5, with a weak D call TRBD1 (5 bases). Trimming pared 2 bases from V and 0 bases from J, leaving 14 bases between. The CDR3 is 17 residues long. Germline lookup yields CDR1 ENHRY and CDR2 SYGVKD. DNA of the CDR3: TGTGCCATCAGTGAGGCCCCAGGGCCTTATAGCAATCAGCCCCAGCATTTT. This translates into CAISEAPGPYSNQPQHF.

This chain links TRBV30 with TRBJ2-7, with D perhaps matching TRBD2 (6 bases). This CDR3 has 13 amino acids. Germline-derived CDR1 and CDR2 are GTSNPN and SVGIG (reference sequence). V lost 6 bases and J 7 bases, leaving 19 bases between the germline ends. The CDR3 DNA reads as TGTGCCTGTCCCAGCCCGGGAGCACGAGAGCAGTACTTC. Amino acid sequence: CACPSPGAREQYF. Variable domain in full (rest from reference TRBV30 and TRBJ2-7): SQTIHQWPATLVQPVGSPLSLECTVEGTSNPNLYWYRQAAGRGLQLLFYSVGIGQISSEVPQNLSASRPQDRQFILSSKKLLLSDSGFYLCACPSPGAREQYFGPGTRLTVT.

About this clone: A much larger clone sits a single nucleotide away, making a read error possible. This chain uses TRBV28 with TRBJ2-2; D uncertain. Per the germline V gene, CDR1 is MDHEN and CDR2 is SYDVKM. Trimming removed 1 base from V and 7 bases from J, with 1 base in between. This CDR3 is built from 11 residues. CDR3 DNA: TGTGCCAGCAGTTTATACGGGGAGCTGTTTTTT. Translated: CASSLYGELFF.

J is TRBJ1-2 and V is TRBV30, with D perhaps TRBD1 (6 bases). The CDR3 has 16 residues. V gave up 8 bases and J gave up 4 bases, with 26 bases separating them. Germline V CDR1 and CDR2: GTSNPN, SVGIG (reference sequence). CDR3 amino acids: CARFRPEGDGTYGYTF. DNA for the CDR3: TGTGCCCGATTCCGCCCCGAGGGGGACGGGACCTATGGCTACACCTTC.

This chain connects TRBV19 to TRBJ2-2; 8 bases fit TRBD2. V was pared by 7 bases and J by 5 bases, with 6 bases of the junction left unmatched. The germline gives CDR1 LNHDA, CDR2 SQIVND (reference sequence). The CDR3 runs to 14 residues. CDR3 nucleotides: TGTGCCAGTAACAGTGCGGGAGGTACCGGGGAGCTGTTTTTT. Protein product: CASNSAGGTGELFF.

The V call is TRBV28, the J call TRBJ2-7, with 9 bases that match TRBD2. The germline gives CDR1 MDHEN, CDR2 SYDVKM. The junction had 2 bases not matched to a gene; V was cut back by 3 bases and J by 2 bases. CDR3 length: 14 amino acids. Here the CDR3 reads CASSFASGTYEQYF. The CDR3 bases are TGTGCCAGCAGTTTCGCTAGCGGGACCTACGAGCAGTACTTC. The entire variable domain, with the rest obtained from reference TRBV28 and TRBJ2-7, is as follows: DVKVTQSSRYLVKRTGEKVFLECVQDMDHENMFWYRQDPGLGLRLIYFSYDVKMKEKGDIPEGYSVSREKKERFSLILESASTNQTSMYLCASSFASGTYEQYFGPGTRLTVT.

V gene TRBV7-9 combines with J gene TRBJ2-1, with D perhaps TRBD2 (5 bases). The CDR3 covers 17 residues. V was trimmed by 5 bases and J by 6 bases, leaving 23 bases between them. Germline V lookup: CDR1 SEHNR, CDR2 FQNEAQ (reference sequence). The CDR3 nucleotides are TGTGCCAGCAGCCAAACCATAGCGAGTTGGTTTGTCAATGAGCAGTTCTTC. Its translation: CASSQTIASWFVNEQFF. Full variable domain (rest looked up from reference TRBV7-9 and TRBJ2-1): DTGVSQNPRHKITKRGQNVTFRCDPISEHNRLYWYRQTLGQGPEFLTYFQNEAQLEKSRLLSDRFSAERPKGSFSTLEIQRTEQGDSAMYLCASSQTIASWFVNEQFFGPGTRLTVL.

This clone was detected a few times. Different DNA sequences within this sample yield the same CDR3. CDR3 loop: CSVGRGTEAFF. In DNA form, the CDR3 reads TGCAGCGTTGGGAGGGGAACTGAAGCTTTCTTT. V gene TRBV29-1 combines with J gene TRBJ1-1; perhaps TRBD1 as D (5 bases). The CDR3 runs to 11 residues. V was clipped by 4 bases and J by 5 bases, with 8 bases between them. Germline V gives CDR1 SQVTM, CDR2 ANQGSEA.

CDR3: CAAQGRSYGYTF. The CDR3 coding sequence is TGTGCCGCACAGGGAAGGTCCTATGGCTACACCTTC. The chain uses TRBV10-3 and TRBJ1-2; D is possibly TRBD1 (6 bases). V was cut by 11 bases and J by 4 bases, with 14 bases left in between. The CDR3 covers 12 residues. Per germline, CDR1 ENHRY and CDR2 SYGVKD.

The rearrangement uses TRBV5-1 and TRBJ2-2; TRBD1 or TRBD2 may be the D gene (5 bases each). The CDR3 has 15 residues. Per the germline V gene, CDR1 is SGHRS and CDR2 is YFSETQ. V was trimmed by 6 bases and J by 6 bases, leaving 18 bases between them. This chain's CDR3 is CASIPGTQGAGELFF. CDR3 in DNA: TGCGCCAGCATACCCGGGACCCAAGGGGCCGGGGAGCTGTTTTTT.

In this sample, this clone turned up a few times. The chain employs TRBV4-1 and TRBJ1-4, with a possible D match to TRBD1 (6 bases). The length of the CDR3 is 14 residues. Trimming shortened V by 3 bases and J by 8 bases, and 13 bases separated the two germline ends. Germline values: CDR1 MGHRA, CDR2 YSYEKL. In DNA form, the CDR3 reads TGCGCCAGCAGCCAGAGACAGGTTGGAGAAAAACTGTTTTTT. Amino acids: CASSQRQVGEKLFF.

This clone was counted between two and nine times. The chain uses TRBV27 and TRBJ2-7; no clear D gene. Trimming left V 7 bases short and J 4 bases short, with 11 bases between. The CDR3 covers 12 residues. Looked up from germline, CDR1 is MNHEY and CDR2 is SMNVEV (reference sequence). CDR3 sequence (DNA): TGTGCCAGCACGTCCCCGATTTACGAGCAGTACTTC. Amino acids: CASTSPIYEQYF.

A single count supports this clone. The rearrangement joins TRBV4-2 to TRBJ2-5; D perhaps matches TRBD2 (7 bases). Germline CDR1 reads LGHNA; CDR2 reads YNFKEQ. CDR3 length: 14 amino acids. V was clipped by 0 bases and J by 4 bases, with 9 bases between them. DNA for the CDR3: TGTGCCAGCAGCCAAGAAAGGGGGGGAGAGACCCAGTACTTC. It codes for CASSQERGGETQYF.

This chain connects TRBV27 to TRBJ2-5; maybe TRBD2 (5 bases). The V gene's germline CDR1 is MNHEY and CDR2 SMNVEV (reference sequence). The V end lost 6 bases, the J end lost 5 bases, and 19 bases lay between the germline ends. This CDR3 contains 15 residues. The CDR3 protein is CASRLQLGVGETQYF. As DNA, the CDR3 is TGTGCCAGCAGACTTCAACTAGGAGTTGGCGAGACCCAGTACTTC.

The J gene is TRBJ1-2, the V gene TRBV28; 7 positions match TRBD1. Germline-derived CDR1 and CDR2 are MDHEN and SYDVKM. V trimming: 3 bases; J trimming: 0 bases; junction bases outside the gene matches: 7. The CDR3 is 16 amino acids. This CDR3 reads CASSFMETGANYGYTF. The CDR3 region has the DNA TGTGCCAGCAGTTTTATGGAAACAGGGGCTAACTATGGCTACACCTTC.

The rearrangement links TRBV28 to TRBJ2-3, with D tentatively TRBD2 (5 bases). Trimming left V 3 bases short and J 2 bases short, with 21 bases between. Germline loops: CDR1 MDHEN, CDR2 SYDVKM. The CDR3 is made up of 18 amino acids. This CDR3 is CASSFVVGGPDLTDTQYF. The CDR3 DNA reads as TGTGCCAGCAGTTTTGTCGTCGGAGGTCCTGATCTCACAGATACGCAGTATTTT. Complete variable domain (other parts from reference TRBV28 and TRBJ2-3): DVKVTQSSRYLVKRTGEKVFLECVQDMDHENMFWYRQDPGLGLRLIYFSYDVKMKEKGDIPEGYSVSREKKERFSLILESASTNQTSMYLCASSFVVGGPDLTDTQYFGPGTRLTVL.

This clone was observed once. V is TRBV11-2 and J is TRBJ2-5, with 7 bases matching TRBD2. This CDR3 region has 16 residues. V was pared by 4 bases and J by 5 bases, with 13 bases of the junction left unmatched. CDR1 SGHAT and CDR2 FQNNGV come from the germline V gene. The CDR3 region is CASSSRKGGLDETQYF. In DNA form, the CDR3 reads TGTGCCAGCAGCTCGCGGAAGGGAGGGCTGGATGAGACCCAGTACTTC.

A note on this clone: The same CDR3 also results from other DNA sequences found in this sample. The genes are TRBV9 and TRBJ2-3, with D tentatively TRBD1 (5 bases). Germline assignment: CDR1 SGDLS and CDR2 YYNGEE. The CDR3 spans 14 residues. Trimming took off 3 bases at V and 0 bases at J, with 8 bases between the two ends. This chain's CDR3 is CASSAQGSTDTQYF. The CDR3 region has the DNA TGTGCCAGCAGCGCCCAGGGCAGCACAGATACGCAGTATTTT.

J is TRBJ2-2 and V is TRBV5-6; 7 nucleotides match TRBD1. The CDR3 runs 16 residues. The germline CDR1 and CDR2 sequences are SGHDT and YYEEEE. V dropped 3 bases and J dropped 2; count of bases not matched to a gene: 7. This CDR3 is CASSSRDRLNTGELFF. DNA of the CDR3: TGTGCCAGCAGCTCCCGGGACAGATTAAACACCGGGGAGCTGTTTTTT.

This clone was recorded only once. This chain connects TRBV9 to TRBJ2-1, with 7 bases lining up with TRBD2. V lost 3 bases and J lost 2; bases outside the gene matches: 5. CDR1 and CDR2 (germline): SGDLS, YYNGEE. This CDR3 spans 15 amino acids. CDR3 sequence (DNA): TGTGCCAGCAGCGCCGAGCGGGGACCCTACAATGAGCAGTTCTTC. Its translation is CASSAERGPYNEQFF.

V and J are TRBV2 and TRBJ2-4, with D perhaps TRBD2 (7 bases). The CDR3 is made up of 20 amino acids. From germline, CDR1 is SNHLY and CDR2 FYNNEI. The ends were cut back, 3 bases at V and 9 bases at J, with 33 bases in the middle. The DNA of the CDR3 is TGTGCCAGCAGTGACCGCAGGCCCTCCCTGGGGGCGGGAGAAGGGGGCATTCAGTACTTC. This codes for CASSDRRPSLGAGEGGIQYF.

The gene calls are TRBV19 and TRBJ2-1; TRBD1 aligns across 8 bases. The CDR3 spans 15 residues. Germline V gene lookup returns CDR1 LNHDA and CDR2 SQIVND (reference sequence). V gave up 5 bases and J gave up 0 bases; unmatched junction bases: 3. CDR3 bases: TGTGCCAGTAGTGCGGACAGGGTCTCCTACAATGAGCAGTTCTTC. Translating gives CASSADRVSYNEQFF.

V is TRBV28 and J is TRBJ2-3; D not certain. CDR3 length equals 15 residues. V lost 3 bases and J 2 bases, leaving 12 bases between the germline ends. CDR1 MDHEN and CDR2 SYDVKM come from the germline V gene. In DNA, the CDR3 is TGTGCCAGCAGTTTGTCCGTGAGTTACACAGATACGCAGTATTTT. As protein: CASSLSVSYTDTQYF.

This rearrangement joins TRBV6-1 to TRBJ2-1, with 8 bases aligning to TRBD1. This CDR3 is built from 14 residues. Germline CDR1 and CDR2: MNHNS and SASEGT. Germline trimming cut 6 bases from V and 7 bases from J; bases unmatched to any gene: 8. The CDR3 loop is CASSDRGGWNEQFF. The DNA of the CDR3 is TGTGCCAGCAGCGACAGGGGAGGATGGAATGAGCAGTTCTTC.